The 15 T cell receptor beta chains below come from one sample, sequenced in a study of blood T cell repertoires in COVID-19. Repertoires were generated with immunoSEQ multiplex PCR, while TCRdb's copy carries only in-frame clones and drops some. The sample has 130,000 to 150,000 clones, 70% to 85% seen once. Source material: peripheral blood. All receptors come from a woman of 80 years or more with acute or convalescent COVID-19.

The chain links TRBV19 to TRBJ1-6, with unresolved D. The V end lost 0 bases, the J end lost 6 bases, and 6 bases lay between the germline ends. This CDR3 comprises 14 residues. Germline V CDR1 and CDR2: LNHDA, SQIVND (reference sequence). CDR3 sequence: CASSIEAVNSPLHF. The CDR3 coding sequence is TGTGCCAGTAGTATAGAGGCGGTTAATTCACCCCTCCACTTT.

This chain links TRBV3-1 (or the pseudogene TRBV3-2) with TRBJ2-7; 7 bases are a match to TRBD1. Per the germline V gene, CDR1 is LGHDT and CDR2 is YNNKEL (reference sequence). With 1 base clipped from V and 2 bases from J, the junction kept 5 bases outside the gene matches. The CDR3 is 15 residues long. The CDR3 protein is CASSQAWQGAYEQYF. The CDR3 DNA is TGTGCCAGCAGCCAAGCCTGGCAGGGGGCCTACGAGCAGTACTTC.

The chain couples TRBV5-1 to TRBJ1-1, with 7 bases matching TRBD1. V trimming: 0 bases; J trimming: 1 base; junction bases outside the gene matches: 6. The CDR3 is made up of 16 amino acids. Germline CDR1 SGHRS, CDR2 YFSETQ. As DNA, the CDR3 is TGCGCCAGCAGCTTGGTAGTCACAGGGGAGAACACTGAAGCTTTCTTT. The encoded protein is CASSLVVTGENTEAFF.

The genes are TRBV2 and TRBJ1-1; TRBD1 is a possible D gene (6 bases). Germline V lookup: CDR1 SNHLY, CDR2 FYNNEI. The CDR3 extends over 14 amino acids. V lost 10 bases to trimming and J lost 0 bases, with 15 bases between them. Here the CDR3 reads CATMDSRMNTEAFF. The CDR3, as DNA: TGTGCCACCATGGACAGCCGAATGAACACTGAAGCTTTCTTT.

This chain uses TRBV6-6 with TRBJ2-2; D perhaps matches TRBD1 (5 bases). V dropped 0 bases and J dropped 3 bases, with 8 bases sitting between them. CDR1 and CDR2 from the germline V gene are MNHNY and SVGAGI (reference sequence). CDR3 length: 15 residues. This CDR3 reads CASSYSLGDTGELFF. CDR3 in DNA: TGTGCCAGCAGTTACTCGTTAGGGGACACCGGGGAGCTGTTTTTT.

This clone is a singleton in its sample. The V and J genes are TRBV10-3 and TRBJ2-2; a possible D gene is TRBD1 (6 bases). The V end was cut by 4 bases, the J end by 1 base, with 10 bases between. CDR3 length: 15 amino acids. Germline CDR1 ENHRY, CDR2 SYGVKD. CDR3 sequence: CAISVARGNTGELFF. CDR3 nucleotide sequence: TGTGCCATCAGTGTAGCCAGGGGGAACACCGGGGAGCTGTTTTTT.

The rearrangement joins TRBV30 to TRBJ1-4; unclear D gene. The CDR3 runs 14 residues. Per germline, CDR1 GTSNPN and CDR2 SVGIG (reference sequence). The V and J ends lost 1 base and 3 bases respectively, with 9 bases between them. In nucleotides, the CDR3 is TGTGCCTGGAGTGGGGTCGGGGCTAATGAAAAACTGTTTTTT. Translating gives CAWSGVGANEKLFF.

V is TRBV7-9 and J is TRBJ2-7; possibly TRBD2 for D (6 bases). CDR3 length equals 14 residues. The germline gives CDR1 SEHNR, CDR2 FQNEAQ (reference sequence). Trimming took off 0 bases at V and 6 bases at J, with 12 bases between the two ends. CDR3 amino acids: CASSLAGGAREQYF. CDR3 coding DNA: TGTGCCAGCAGCTTAGCCGGGGGTGCGCGCGAGCAGTACTTC.

This sequence joins TRBV7-9 and TRBJ2-7; 7 nucleotides align to TRBD1. V lost 5 bases and J lost 7; bases outside the gene matches: 8. Looked up from germline, CDR1 is SEHNR and CDR2 is FQNEAQ (reference sequence). The CDR3 spans 13 residues. The CDR3 DNA reads TGTGCCAGCAGCCTTGGGACAGTAGGTGAGCAGTACTTC. Its protein is CASSLGTVGEQYF.

The genes are TRBV10-1 and TRBJ2-7, with 8 bases that match TRBD1. With 6 bases clipped from V and 0 bases from J, the junction kept 7 bases outside the gene matches. Per the germline V gene, CDR1 is WNHNN and CDR2 is SYGVQD (reference sequence). The CDR3 runs 15 residues. The chain's CDR3 is CASSPNTGGSYEQYF. CDR3 nucleotides: TGCGCCAGCAGCCCCAATACAGGGGGCTCCTACGAGCAGTACTTC.

V is TRBV27 and J is TRBJ1-5, with D maybe TRBD1 (6 bases). The CDR3 extends over 18 amino acids. Germline assignment: CDR1 MNHEY and CDR2 SMNVEV (reference sequence). Trimming took 2 bases from V and 2 from J, leaving 19 bases between them. The CDR3 loop is CASSLTGGAGDRNQPQHF. The CDR3 nucleotides read TGTGCCAGCAGTTTAACCGGGGGGGCGGGGGATCGCAATCAGCCCCAGCATTTT.

The chain carries TRBV20-1 and TRBJ2-1, with D uncertain. This CDR3 is 13 amino acids long. V was clipped by 3 bases and J by 6 bases, with 12 bases between them. Per the germline V gene, CDR1 is DFQATT and CDR2 is SNEGSKA (reference sequence). CDR3 region: CSASGDTGNEQFF. The CDR3 nucleotides are TGCAGTGCTAGTGGTGACACTGGCAATGAGCAGTTCTTC.

The gene calls are TRBV7-9 and TRBJ1-5; the D gene is possibly TRBD1 (5 bases). CDR3 length: 15 residues. The germline V gene encodes CDR1 SEHNR and CDR2 FQNEAQ (reference sequence). Trimming pared 1 base from V and 4 bases from J, leaving 11 bases between. CDR3 DNA sequence: TGTGCCAGCAGCTTAGAAACAACAGGAAATCAGCCCCAGCATTTT. Translated: CASSLETTGNQPQHF.

This chain connects TRBV5-1 to TRBJ1-4, with TRBD1 as a possible D gene (6 bases). Germline lookup yields CDR1 SGHRS and CDR2 YFSETQ. V lost 4 bases and J lost 3, with 13 bases in between. The CDR3 sequence is 15 residues long. CDR3 sequence reads: CASSEQGSANEKLFF. The CDR3 nucleotides are TGCGCCAGCAGCGAACAGGGATCGGCTAATGAAAAACTGTTTTTT.

The rearrangement links TRBV6-5 to TRBJ1-1; maybe TRBD1 (5 bases). CDR3 length equals 13 residues. Germline CDR1 is MNHEY and CDR2 is SVGAGI. With 6 bases removed from V and 2 bases from J, the gap between germline ends came to 10 bases. The CDR3 sequence: CASSRGANTEAFF. DNA of the CDR3: TGTGCCAGCAGCCGTGGGGCCAACACTGAAGCTTTCTTT.